This T cell receptor (beta chain) stems from a study of lymphopenia after photon versus proton radiotherapy. General observations from the study: Photon-treated patients lost naive T cells and TCR diversity; proton-treated stayed stable. Authors raise, but do not show, better survival with proton therapy. Post-nadir TCR diversity decline inversely tracked overall survival among those who died.

Some clones are missing from TCRdb's copy, which holds only in-frame ones; the method was immunoSEQ multiplex PCR. The table lists 68,000 or so clones, under 95% of them singletons. About this clone: Antigen specificity is unknown.

CDR3 length: 14 residues. V gave up 0 bases and J gave up 8 bases, with 13 bases separating them. CDR1 is LNHNV, CDR2 YYDKDF, per germline (reference sequence). V usage is TRBV15 and J usage is TRBJ1-2, with D possibly TRBD1 on 5 matching bases. The sequencing used peripheral blood, collected from a patient treated with photon-based radiotherapy. This receptor was taken from an older woman with pancreatic cancer. The CDR3 nucleotides are TGTGCCACCAGCAGAGATCGGGGGGATAGCGGCTACACCTTC. It is translated as CATSRDRGDSGYTF.